This TCR beta chain was recorded in a study of shared clonotypes between healthy human individuals. Concerning this clone itself: Antigen specificity is unknown.

CD45RO-negative, CCR7-positively selected cells formed the naive CD8 fraction, excluding terminally differentiated effector memory CD45RA+ cells. Nashville, Tennessee was home to all donors, each a Caucasian adult. CDR1 is SGHTA and CDR2 is FQGTGA in the germline V gene. The CDR3 contains 13 residues. V lost 3 bases and J lost 1, with 6 bases in between. Study-level points and caveats: The sole specimen, blood, was sampled, and tissue repertoires likely differ. Approximately 5.3% was the fraction of naive CD4 clonotypes found shared across a few donors.

At deep level, the assay was performed. TCRdb's copy holds only in-frame clones and misses some; the assay was immunoSEQ multiplex PCR. The sample consists of just over 2,000,000 clones, 85% to 95% of them appearing once. The chain employs TRBV7-3 and TRBJ1-1, with no clear D. The clonotype comes from a man aged 18 to 35 in good health. Sequencing was carried out using naive CD8+ T cells sorted from blood. The CDR3 protein is CASSFGSNTEAFF. CDR3 DNA sequence: TGTGCCAGCAGCTTTGGGTCGAACACTGAAGCTTTCTTT.